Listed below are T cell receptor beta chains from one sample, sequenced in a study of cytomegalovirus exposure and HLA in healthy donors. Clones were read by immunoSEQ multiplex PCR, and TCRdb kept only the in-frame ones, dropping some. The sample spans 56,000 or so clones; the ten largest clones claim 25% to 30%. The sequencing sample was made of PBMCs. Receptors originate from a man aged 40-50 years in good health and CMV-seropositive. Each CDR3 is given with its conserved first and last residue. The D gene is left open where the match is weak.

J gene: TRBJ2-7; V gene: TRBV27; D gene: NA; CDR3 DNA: TGTGCCAGCAGTTCCCGGTGGAGACGGGGGATCTCCTACGAGCAGTACTTC; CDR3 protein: CASSSRWRRGISYEQYF
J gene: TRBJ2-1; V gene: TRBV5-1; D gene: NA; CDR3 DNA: TGCGCCAGCAGCCCGGAGGGGAGCCTCGGGGAGCAGTTCTTC; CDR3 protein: CASSPEGSLGEQFF
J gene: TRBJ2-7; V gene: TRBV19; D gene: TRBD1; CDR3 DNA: TGTGCCAGTATGTCCCGGACAGGGGGCCCCGAGCAGTACTTC; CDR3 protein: CASMSRTGGPEQYF
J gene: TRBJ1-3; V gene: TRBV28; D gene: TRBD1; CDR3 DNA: TGTGCCAGCAGCCCTGGGACAGGGATGGACTCTGGAAACACCATATATTTT; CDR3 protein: CASSPGTGMDSGNTIYF
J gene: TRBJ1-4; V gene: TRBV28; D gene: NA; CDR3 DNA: TGTGCCAGCAGTCCCTGGAGGGCGGGAGAAAAACTGTTTTTT; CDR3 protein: CASSPWRAGEKLFF
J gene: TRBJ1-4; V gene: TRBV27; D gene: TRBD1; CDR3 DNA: TGTGCCAGCAGACTACAGGGGGGTGGTGAAAAACTGTTTTTT; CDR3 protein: CASRLQGGGEKLFF
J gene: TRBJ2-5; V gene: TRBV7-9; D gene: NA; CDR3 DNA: TGTGCCAGCAGCTTAGTGGGGAGGACAAACCAAGAGACCCAGTACTTC; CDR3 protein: CASSLVGRTNQETQYF
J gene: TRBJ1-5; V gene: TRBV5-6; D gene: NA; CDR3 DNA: TGTGCCAGCAGCTTGATGGCGGTTAGCAATCAGCCCCAGCATTTT; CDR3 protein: CASSLMAVSNQPQHF
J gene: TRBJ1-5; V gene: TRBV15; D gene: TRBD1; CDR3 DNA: TGTGCCACCAGCATGGACAGGGGATTACTGGAGCCCCAGCATTTT; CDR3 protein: CATSMDRGLLEPQHF
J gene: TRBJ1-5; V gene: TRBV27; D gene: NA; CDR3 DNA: TGTGCCAGCAGTTTTGGCAGGAGCAATCAGCCCCAGCATTTT; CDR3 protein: CASSFGRSNQPQHF
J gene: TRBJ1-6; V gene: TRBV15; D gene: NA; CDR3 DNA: TGTGCCACCAGCAGGGCCTGGGGCAGCTCCTATAATTCACCCCTCCACTTT; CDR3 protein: CATSRAWGSSYNSPLHF